These 27 T cell receptor beta chains originate from one sample sequenced in a study of blood T cell repertoires in COVID-19. Measured with immunoSEQ multiplex PCR; TCRdb has only the in-frame clones, and not every one. The sample lists 210,000 or so clones; roughly 80% were seen once. Sequencing used peripheral blood. The receptor set was obtained from a human donor in a cohort sampled during active COVID-19.

This clone has more than one count but fewer than ten. The gene calls are TRBV4-2 and TRBJ2-5, with 8 bases matching TRBD2. V lost 4 bases to trimming and J lost 0 bases; unmatched junction nucleotides: 7. This CDR3 has 16 residues. The V gene's germline CDR1 is LGHNA and CDR2 YNFKEQ. CDR3: CASSRGTSGYQETQYF. Here the CDR3 DNA reads TGTGCCAGCAGCCGCGGGACTAGTGGGTACCAAGAGACCCAGTACTTC.

This clone has a handful of counts. J is TRBJ1-6 and V is TRBV4-2; the D gene is possibly TRBD1 (5 bases). Trimming stripped 0 bases from V and 10 bases from J, with 16 bases between. CDR1 is LGHNA, CDR2 YNFKEQ, per germline. The CDR3 is 16 amino acids. CDR3 in amino acids: CASSQEGGALYSPLHF. CDR3 nucleotides: TGTGCCAGCAGCCAAGAGGGCGGGGCTCTTTACTCACCCCTCCACTTT.

The rearrangement joins TRBV28 to TRBJ1-5; 7 nucleotides match TRBD1. After removal of 5 bases from V and 7 bases from J, the junction contained 8 bases not matched to a gene. Germline V gene sequence: CDR1 MDHEN, CDR2 SYDVKM. CDR3 size: 14 residues. CDR3 loop: CASSPGQVRQPQHF. CDR3 DNA: TGTGCCAGCAGTCCCGGACAGGTGAGGCAGCCCCAGCATTTT.

V is TRBV7-9 and J is TRBJ2-7, with D uncertain. Germline V gives CDR1 SEHNR, CDR2 FQNEAQ (reference sequence). The CDR3 consists of 14 residues. Trimming took off 2 bases at V and 1 base at J, with 9 bases between the two ends. The CDR3 DNA is TGTGCCAGCAGCTTATCGTCGAGATCCTACGAGCAGTACTTC. This sequence encodes CASSLSSRSYEQYF.

The chain is built from TRBV18 and TRBJ2-5, with 8 bases aligning to TRBD2. The CDR3 is 19 residues long. Per germline, CDR1 KGHSH and CDR2 LQKENI. With 3 bases clipped from V and 5 bases from J, the junction kept 20 bases outside the gene matches. DNA for the CDR3: TGTGCCAGCTCACCCTACCCGGGAGGGCAGGGCCAGGGCCAGGAGACCCAGTACTTC. This sequence encodes CASSPYPGGQGQGQETQYF.

The chain has TRBV4-3 and TRBJ1-2; D gene ambiguous. V was shortened by 1 base and J by 7 bases, with 16 bases between the two germline ends. The CDR3 sequence is 15 residues long. Germline lookup yields CDR1 LGHNA and CDR2 YSLEER. The CDR3 nucleotides are TGCGCCAGCAGCCAAGCGACTCTCCCTTTAGGTGGCTACACCTTC. Protein product: CASSQATLPLGGYTF.

This clone turned up a few times. V gene TRBV11-2 combines with J gene TRBJ2-7, with a tentative D call TRBD1 (6 bases). Trimming took off 5 bases at V and 3 bases at J, with 11 bases between the two ends. CDR3 size: 13 residues. Germline V gives CDR1 SGHAT, CDR2 FQNNGV. CDR3 coding DNA: TGTGCCAGCAGCCGAGGGGGTGGCTACGAGCAGTACTTC. Protein sequence: CASSRGGGYEQYF.

A word on this clone: This specimen includes other DNA sequences encoding the same CDR3. The V gene is TRBV18, the J gene TRBJ2-7, with D possibly TRBD1 on 7 matching bases. Germline V CDR1 and CDR2: KGHSH, LQKENI. Deletions cut 2 bases from V and 7 bases from J, with 12 bases between. CDR3 length: 13 residues. The CDR3 DNA is TGTGCCAGCTCACCAGACAGGGCGGGGGAGCAGTACTTC. It encodes CASSPDRAGEQYF.

The chain carries TRBV19 and TRBJ1-3, with TRBD1 matching 7 bases. The trim removed 3 bases at V and 0 bases at J, leaving 5 bases unmatched. Germline CDR1 and CDR2: LNHDA and SQIVND (reference sequence). CDR3 size: 16 residues. The CDR3 sequence: CASSIWGQNSGNTIYF. CDR3 DNA sequence: TGTGCCAGTAGTATCTGGGGACAGAACTCTGGAAACACCATATATTTT.

This chain uses TRBV7-2 with TRBJ1-4; tentatively, D is TRBD1 (6 bases). The length of the CDR3 is 14 residues. Trimming took off 2 bases at V and 7 bases at J, with 11 bases between the two ends. CDR1 and CDR2 (germline): SGHTA, FQGNSA. The CDR3 region is CASSLMSGVEKLFF. The CDR3 DNA reads TGTGCCAGCAGCTTAATGTCAGGGGTTGAAAAACTGTTTTTT.

This clone was counted only a few times. The chain combines TRBV6-6 with TRBJ2-1; 11 nucleotides agree with TRBD2. Germline loops: CDR1 MNHNY, CDR2 SVGAGI (reference sequence). The CDR3 totals 16 residues. V trimming: 5 bases; J trimming: 4 bases; junction bases outside the gene matches: 7. The CDR3 nucleotides read TGTGCCAGCAGTACCGGGACTAGCGGTACATACAATGAGCAGTTCTTC. Amino acid sequence: CASSTGTSGTYNEQFF.

The V call is TRBV3-1 (or the pseudogene TRBV3-2), the J call TRBJ1-1; D call uncertain. This CDR3 comprises 14 residues. The V and J ends lost 1 base and 2 bases respectively, with 8 bases between them. The germline CDR1 and CDR2 sequences are LGHDT and YNNKEL (reference sequence). CDR3 DNA sequence: TGTGCCAGCAGCCAAGTCGGAGCCAACACTGAAGCTTTCTTT. Translation gives CASSQVGANTEAFF.

The chain carries TRBV6-5 and TRBJ1-3; 7 bases align to TRBD1. After removal of 8 bases from V and 3 bases from J, the junction contained 10 bases not matched to a gene. CDR1 and CDR2 from the germline V gene are MNHEY and SVGAGI. There are 15 residues in the CDR3. The CDR3 DNA sequence: TGTGCCAGCGGCTACACGGGACAGATTGGAAACACCATATATTTT. It specifies CASGYTGQIGNTIYF.

This clone was seen only a few times. This sequence joins TRBV6-6 and TRBJ1-1; tentative D call: TRBD1 (5 bases). Germline lookup yields CDR1 MNHNY and CDR2 SVGAGI (reference sequence). The CDR3 sequence is 14 residues long. The V gene lost 5 bases and the J gene lost 2 bases, with 12 bases spanning the gap. CDR3: CASSPRQSNTEAFF. CDR3 nucleotide sequence: TGTGCCAGCAGTCCAAGACAGTCAAACACTGAAGCTTTCTTT.

The sample holds one count of this clone. The J gene is TRBJ1-1, the V gene TRBV3-1 (or the pseudogene TRBV3-2); D might be TRBD1 (5 bases). In germline, CDR1 is LGHDT, CDR2 YNNKEL (reference sequence). This CDR3 has 14 residues. Trimming left V 3 bases short and J 2 bases short, with 10 bases between. This chain's CDR3 is CASSQAGVNTEAFF. Written as DNA, the CDR3 is TGTGCCAGCAGCCAGGCGGGGGTTAACACTGAAGCTTTCTTT.

The chain links TRBV11-2 to TRBJ1-1, with 7 bases lining up with TRBD1. CDR1 is SGHAT and CDR2 is FQNNGV in the germline V gene. This CDR3 spans 13 amino acids. Unmatched junction bases numbered 10, after V lost 5 bases and J lost 10 bases. The CDR3 sequence is CASSVTGEEGAFF. The CDR3 DNA follows: TGTGCCAGCAGCGTTACAGGGGAAGAGGGAGCTTTCTTT.

This clone was recorded only once. This chain connects TRBV5-1 to TRBJ2-1, with D maybe TRBD2 (5 bases). The CDR3 length is 15 residues. Trimming took off 2 bases at V and 7 bases at J, with 16 bases between the two ends. Germline V gives CDR1 SGHRS, CDR2 YFSETQ. CDR3 amino acids: CASSFWKRTGNEQFF. The CDR3 DNA follows: TGCGCCAGCAGCTTTTGGAAACGGACGGGAAATGAGCAGTTCTTC.

This clone was detected only once. The V gene is TRBV27, the J gene TRBJ1-2; 7 nucleotides line up with TRBD1. V was clipped by 3 bases and J by 7 bases; unmatched bases: 5. The CDR3 totals 13 residues. Per the germline V gene, CDR1 is MNHEY and CDR2 is SMNVEV (reference sequence). CDR3 residues: CASSFGQAGGYTF. DNA for the CDR3: TGTGCCAGCAGTTTCGGACAGGCTGGTGGCTACACCTTC.

The rearrangement uses TRBV15 and TRBJ2-7; 11 nucleotides agree with TRBD2. The germline V gene encodes CDR1 LNHNV and CDR2 YYDKDF (reference sequence). The CDR3 has 19 amino acids. The J segment lost 4 bases and the V segment lost 2 bases, leaving 16 bases of the junction unmatched. In nucleotides, the CDR3 is TGTGCCACCAGCAGACTAGTATCCTCGACTAGCGGGATACCGTACGAGCAGTACTTC. Translated: CATSRLVSSTSGIPYEQYF.

The sample holds one count of this clone. This chain links TRBV6-1 with TRBJ1-1, with TRBD1 matching 9 bases. V shed 3 bases and J 1 base; nucleotides not matched to a gene: 12. CDR1 is MNHNS and CDR2 is SASEGT in the germline V gene. The CDR3 consists of 18 residues. The CDR3, as DNA: TGTGCCAGCAGTGATCCCGGGACAGGGCCACCACAGAACACTGAAGCTTTCTTT. Its translation: CASSDPGTGPPQNTEAFF.

J is TRBJ2-7 and V is TRBV18; 7 bases match TRBD2. The germline CDR1 and CDR2 sequences are KGHSH and LQKENI. The V gene end was trimmed by 0 bases and the J gene end by 3 bases; junction bases not matched to a gene: 2. There are 14 residues in the CDR3. The CDR3: CASSPPGGNYEQYF. The CDR3, as DNA: TGTGCCAGCTCACCACCGGGGGGGAACTACGAGCAGTACTTC.

CDR3 sequence (DNA): TGTGCCAGCAGTCACAGGGTCTTGGGCAATCAGCCCCAGCATTTT. Translation gives CASSHRVLGNQPQHF. The V gene is TRBV6-2 or TRBV6-3, the J gene TRBJ1-5; TRBD1 is a possible D gene (6 bases). CDR3 length: 15 residues. The V end lost 5 bases, the J end lost 2 bases, and 13 bases lay between the germline ends. Germline V CDR1 and CDR2: MNHEY, SVGEGT.

The chain combines TRBV9 with TRBJ2-2, with 12 bases that match TRBD1. J lost 4 bases, V lost 4 bases, and 2 bases had no gene match. Germline V gene lookup returns CDR1 SGDLS and CDR2 YYNGEE. The CDR3 has 15 residues. CDR3 DNA sequence: TGTGCCAGCAGCTTGGGACAGGGGGCCACCGGGGAGCTGTTTTTT. This encodes CASSLGQGATGELFF.

V gene TRBV12-2 combines with J gene TRBJ2-7; the D call of TRBD2 is as the table states it, not checked on the DNA. TRBV12-2 is a documented pseudogene. The CDR3 length is 14 residues. The CDR3 sequence is CASRLELAGYEQYF. DNA for the CDR3: TGTGCAAGTCGCTTAGAACTAGCGGGCTACGAGCAGTACTTC.

This clone was counted a few times. At one boundary the junction diverges from the germline segment, which might be a read error. The chain uses TRBV3-1 (or the pseudogene TRBV3-2) and TRBJ1-6, with 10 bases lining up with TRBD1. This CDR3 comprises 14 residues. Germline V gene sequence: CDR1 LGHDT, CDR2 YNNKEL (reference sequence). Here the CDR3 DNA reads TGTGCCAGCAGTCAAGCGGGACAGGGGTTACCCCTCCACTTT. The encoded protein is CASSQAGQGLPLHF.

The J gene is TRBJ2-1, the V gene TRBV7-2; 10 bases line up with TRBD2. J lost 4 bases, V lost 0 bases, and 3 bases had no gene match. This CDR3 has 16 amino acids. CDR1 and CDR2 (germline): SGHTA, FQGNSA. In DNA, the CDR3 is TGTGCCAGCAGCTTAGCGCTTAGCGGGAGGTACAATGAGCAGTTCTTC. Translation: CASSLALSGRYNEQFF.

This chain uses TRBV7-3 with TRBJ2-3; 7 bases are shared with TRBD2. CDR1 is SGHTA, CDR2 FQGTGA, per germline. V dropped 0 bases and J dropped 3; count of bases not matched to a gene: 6. The CDR3 length is 16 residues. Here the CDR3 DNA reads TGTGCCAGCAGCTTAACCACCGGTAGCGGGACAGATACGCAGTATTTT. Protein sequence: CASSLTTGSGTDTQYF.